This T cell receptor (beta chain) was retrieved from a study of CD8 T cells in ankylosing spondylitis. Study-level findings and limits: Matched ankylosing spondylitis synovial fluid reportedly contained a significantly enriched population of disease-linked clones. Earlier work had already found some motif variants in reactive arthritis synovial fluid and blood. One TCR beta motif, made up of several highly homologous variants, appeared characteristic of ankylosing spondylitis blood.

Of note for this clonotype: Its target is unknown.

TCRdb independently ran MiXCR on the 5' RACE reads; one entry per CDR3 protein. Of about 330,000 distinct CDR3 sequences in the sample, 8% are singletons; the top ten hold about 14%. CDR1 is KGHDR, CDR2 SFDVKD, per germline. V was trimmed by 4 bases and J by 9 bases, leaving 12 bases between them. CDR3 size: 13 residues. The sample taken for sequencing was blood, either unsorted or a sorted T cell fraction (not recorded which). The TCR originated in a male donor with ankylosing spondylitis. The chain uses TRBV24-1 and TRBJ2-1, with a possible D match to TRBD2 (5 bases). The CDR3 protein is CATSDQLGFEQFF. The CDR3 nucleotides are TGTGCCACCAGTGACCAACTAGGTTTTGAGCAGTTCTTC.